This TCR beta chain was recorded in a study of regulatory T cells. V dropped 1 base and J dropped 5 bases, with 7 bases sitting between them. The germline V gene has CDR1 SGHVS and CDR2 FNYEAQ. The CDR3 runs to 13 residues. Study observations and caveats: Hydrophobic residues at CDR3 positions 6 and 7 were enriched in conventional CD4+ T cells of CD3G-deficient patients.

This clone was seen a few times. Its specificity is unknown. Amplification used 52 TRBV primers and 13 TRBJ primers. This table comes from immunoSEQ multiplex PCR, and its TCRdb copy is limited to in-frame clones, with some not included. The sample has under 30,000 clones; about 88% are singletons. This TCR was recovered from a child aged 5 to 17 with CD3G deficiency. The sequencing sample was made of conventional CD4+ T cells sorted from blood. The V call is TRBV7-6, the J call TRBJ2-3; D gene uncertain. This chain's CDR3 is CASSLDRRDTQYF. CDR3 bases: TGTGCCAGCAGCTTAGACCGTAGAGATACGCAGTATTTT.